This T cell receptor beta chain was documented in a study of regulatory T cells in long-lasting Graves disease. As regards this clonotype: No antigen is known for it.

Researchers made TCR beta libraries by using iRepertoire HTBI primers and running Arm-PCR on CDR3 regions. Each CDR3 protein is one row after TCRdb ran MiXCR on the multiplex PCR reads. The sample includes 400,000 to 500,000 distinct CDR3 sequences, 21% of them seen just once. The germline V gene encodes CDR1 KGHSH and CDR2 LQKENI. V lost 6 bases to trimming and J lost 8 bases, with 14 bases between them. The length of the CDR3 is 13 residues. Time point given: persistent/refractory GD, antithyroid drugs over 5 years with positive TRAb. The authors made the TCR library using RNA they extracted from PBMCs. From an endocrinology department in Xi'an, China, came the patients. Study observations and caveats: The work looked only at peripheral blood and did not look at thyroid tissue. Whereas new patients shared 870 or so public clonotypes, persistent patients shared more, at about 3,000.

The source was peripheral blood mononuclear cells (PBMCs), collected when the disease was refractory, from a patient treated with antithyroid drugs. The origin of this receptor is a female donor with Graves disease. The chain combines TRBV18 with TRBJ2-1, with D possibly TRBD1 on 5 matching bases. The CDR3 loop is CASSPGLGDEQFF. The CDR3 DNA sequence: TGTGCCAGCTCCCCCGGGCTAGGGGATGAGCAGTTCTTC. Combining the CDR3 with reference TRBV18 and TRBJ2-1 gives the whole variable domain NAGVMQNPRHLVRRRGQEARLRCSPMKGHSHVYWYRQLPEEGLKFMVYLQKENIIDESGMPKERFSAEFPKEGPSILRIQQVVRGDSAAYFCASSPGLGDEQFFGPGTRLTVL.